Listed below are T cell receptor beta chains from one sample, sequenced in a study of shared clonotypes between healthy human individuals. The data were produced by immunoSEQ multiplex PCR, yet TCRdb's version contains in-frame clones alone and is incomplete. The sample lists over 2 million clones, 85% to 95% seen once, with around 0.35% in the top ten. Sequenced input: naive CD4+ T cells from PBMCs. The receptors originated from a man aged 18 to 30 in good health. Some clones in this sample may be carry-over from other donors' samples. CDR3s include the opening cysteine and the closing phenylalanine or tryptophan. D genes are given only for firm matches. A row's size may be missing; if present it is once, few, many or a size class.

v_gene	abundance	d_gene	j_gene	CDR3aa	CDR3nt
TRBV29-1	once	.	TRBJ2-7	CSVRPLSAGEQYF	TGCAGCGTCCGGCCCCTTTCGGCCGGGGAGCAGTACTTC
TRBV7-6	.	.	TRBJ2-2	CASSLTSTGELFF	TGTGCCAGCAGCTTAACGAGTACCGGGGAGCTGTTTTTT
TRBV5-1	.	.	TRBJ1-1	CASSLELGSEAFF	TGCGCCAGCAGCTTGGAATTGGGGTCTGAAGCTTTCTTT
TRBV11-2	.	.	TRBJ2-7	CASSSTQGWDEQYF	TGTGCCAGCAGCTCCACTCAGGGGTGGGACGAGCAGTACTTC
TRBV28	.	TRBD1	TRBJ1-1	CASSPIGTGGGMNTEAFF	TGTGCCAGCAGTCCTATTGGGACAGGGGGGGGGATGAACACTGAAGCTTTCTTT
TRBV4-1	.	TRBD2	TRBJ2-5	CASSQDRQAGQETQYF	TGCGCCAGCAGCCAAGATCGTCAAGCGGGACAAGAGACCCAGTACTTC
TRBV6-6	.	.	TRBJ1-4	CASSYSPRGDEKLFF	TGTGCCAGCAGTTACTCGCCCCGAGGGGACGAAAAACTGTTTTTT
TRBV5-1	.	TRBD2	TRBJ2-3	CASSSGRGTDTQYF	TGCGCCAGCAGTAGCGGGAGAGGTACAGATACGCAGTATTTT
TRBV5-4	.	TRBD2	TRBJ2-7	CASSLGPGTSGAKEQYF	TGTGCCAGCAGCTTGGGTCCCGGGACTAGCGGGGCCAAGGAGCAGTACTTC
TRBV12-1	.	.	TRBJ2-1	CASSPKLAGTYNEQFF	TGTGCCAGCAGCCCCAAACTAGCGGGGACTTACAATGAGCAGTTCTTC
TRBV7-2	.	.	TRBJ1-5	CASSLRWGSYSNQPQHF	TGTGCCAGCAGCTTACGATGGGGATCATATAGCAATCAGCCCCAGCATTTT
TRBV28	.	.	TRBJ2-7	CASSLVGTDHEQYF	TGTGCCAGCAGTTTAGTCGGGACGGACCACGAGCAGTACTTC
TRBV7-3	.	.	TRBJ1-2	CASSLTGKRYGYTF	TGTGCCAGCAGCTTAACGGGGAAGCGCTATGGCTACACCTTC
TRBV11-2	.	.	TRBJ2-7	CASSLAGGTDLYEQYF	TGTGCCAGCAGCTTAGCGGGAGGGACAGATCTATACGAGCAGTACTTC
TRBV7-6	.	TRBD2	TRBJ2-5	CASSLSSGRVGETQYF	TGTGCCAGCAGCTTATCTAGCGGGAGGGTCGGTGAGACCCAGTACTTC
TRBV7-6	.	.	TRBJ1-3	CASSPTNIGNTIYF	TGTGCCAGCAGCCCTACGAACATCGGAAACACCATATATTTT
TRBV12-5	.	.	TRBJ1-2	CASGLGDKVYGYTF	TGTGCTAGTGGTTTAGGGGACAAGGTCTATGGCTACACCTTC
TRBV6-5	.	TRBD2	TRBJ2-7	CASSSHGRAREQYF	TGTGCCAGCAGTTCCCACGGGAGGGCCCGGGAGCAGTACTTC
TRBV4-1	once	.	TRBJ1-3	CASSQVLLSGNTIYF	TGCGCCAGCAGCCAAGTCCTCCTCTCTGGAAACACCATATATTTT
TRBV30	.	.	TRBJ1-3	CAWGTGFSGNTIYF	TGTGCCTGGGGAACAGGCTTTTCTGGAAACACCATATATTTT
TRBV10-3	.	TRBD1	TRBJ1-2	CAISAFPGGIYGYTF	TGTGCCATCAGTGCCTTCCCAGGGGGCATCTATGGCTACACCTTC
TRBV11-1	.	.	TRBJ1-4	CASSLRGGEKLFF	TGTGCCAGCAGCTTACGTGGGGGTGAAAAACTGTTTTTT
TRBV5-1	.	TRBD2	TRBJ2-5	CASSLAGGETQYF	TGCGCCAGCAGCTTGGCGGGGGGTGAGACCCAGTACTTC
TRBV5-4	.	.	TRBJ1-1	CASSFLAGTNTEAFF	TGTGCCAGCAGCTTCCTCGCAGGGACAAACACTGAAGCTTTCTTT
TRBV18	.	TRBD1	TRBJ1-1	CASSSLTGETEAFF	TGTGCCAGCTCATCCCTGACAGGGGAAACTGAAGCTTTCTTT
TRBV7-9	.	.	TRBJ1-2	CASSPRGGFYGYTF	TGTGCCAGCAGCCCCCGGGGGGGGTTCTATGGCTACACCTTC
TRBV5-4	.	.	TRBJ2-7	CASSPNPGPGEQYF	TGTGCCAGCAGCCCGAATCCGGGGCCGGGGGAGCAGTACTTC
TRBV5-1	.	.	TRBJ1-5	CASSPGEGSSGPQHF	TGCGCCAGCAGCCCCGGTGAGGGGTCATCGGGGCCCCAGCATTTT
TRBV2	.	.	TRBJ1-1	CATSVEGTWQTEAFF	TGTGCGACCAGCGTAGAGGGTACCTGGCAGACTGAAGCTTTCTTT
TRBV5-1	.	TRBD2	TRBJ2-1	CASSPGLADNEQFF	TGCGCCAGCAGCCCGGGACTAGCCGACAATGAGCAGTTCTTC
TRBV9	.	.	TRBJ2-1	CASSPKSPAGMYQFF	TGTGCCAGCAGCCCGAAATCCCCTGCCGGTATGTACCAGTTCTTC
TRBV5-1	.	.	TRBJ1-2	CASSLAVRQEGPYTF	TGCGCCAGCAGCTTGGCCGTGAGGCAAGAGGGACCCTACACCTTC
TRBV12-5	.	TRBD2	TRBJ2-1	CASGLGVTSGRPPNEQFF	TGTGCTAGTGGTTTGGGAGTGACTAGCGGGAGGCCACCCAATGAGCAGTTCTTC
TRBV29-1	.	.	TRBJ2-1	CSVERLLSYNEQFF	TGCAGCGTTGAGCGCCTCCTCTCCTACAATGAGCAGTTCTTC
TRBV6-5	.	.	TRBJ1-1	CASKTPEGTEAFF	TGTGCCAGTAAAACCCCCGAGGGGACTGAAGCTTTCTTT
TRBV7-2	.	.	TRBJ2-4	CASSFQQGIEGNIQYF	TGTGCCAGCAGCTTCCAACAGGGCATTGAGGGAAACATTCAGTACTTC
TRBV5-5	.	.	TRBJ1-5	CASSLAGPGQPQHF	TGTGCCAGCAGCTTGGCGGGGCCTGGACAGCCCCAGCATTTT